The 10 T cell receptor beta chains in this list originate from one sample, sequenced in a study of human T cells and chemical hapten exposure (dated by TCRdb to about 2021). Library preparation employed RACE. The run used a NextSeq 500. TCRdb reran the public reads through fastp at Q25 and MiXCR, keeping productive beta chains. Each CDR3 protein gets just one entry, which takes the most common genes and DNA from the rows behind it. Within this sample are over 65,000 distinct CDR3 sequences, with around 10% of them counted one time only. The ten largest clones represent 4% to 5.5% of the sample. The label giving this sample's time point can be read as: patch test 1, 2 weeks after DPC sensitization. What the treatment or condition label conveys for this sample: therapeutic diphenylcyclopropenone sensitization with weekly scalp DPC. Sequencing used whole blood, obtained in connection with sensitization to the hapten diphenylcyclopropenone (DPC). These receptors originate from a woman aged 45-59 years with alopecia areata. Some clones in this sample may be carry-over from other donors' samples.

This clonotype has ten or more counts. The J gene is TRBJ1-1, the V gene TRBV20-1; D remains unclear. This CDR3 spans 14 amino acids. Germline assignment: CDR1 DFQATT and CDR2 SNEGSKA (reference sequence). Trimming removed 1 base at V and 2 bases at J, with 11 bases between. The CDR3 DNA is TGCAGTGCTAGAGTCCCCCGGGGAAACACTGAAGCTTTCTTT. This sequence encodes CSARVPRGNTEAFF.

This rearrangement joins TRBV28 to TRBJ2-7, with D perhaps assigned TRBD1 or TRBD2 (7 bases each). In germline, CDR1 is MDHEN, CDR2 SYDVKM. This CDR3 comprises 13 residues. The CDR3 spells CAAGRGPFYEQYF. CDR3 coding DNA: TGTGCTGCAGGGAGGGGGCCGTTTTACGAGCAGTACTTC.

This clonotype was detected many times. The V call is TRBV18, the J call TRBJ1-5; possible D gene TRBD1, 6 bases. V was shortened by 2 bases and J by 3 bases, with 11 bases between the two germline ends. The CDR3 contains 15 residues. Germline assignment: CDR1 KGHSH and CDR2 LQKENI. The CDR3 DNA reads TGTGCCAGCTCACCAAGGACAGCGAACAATCAGCCCCAGCATTTT. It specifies CASSPRTANNQPQHF.

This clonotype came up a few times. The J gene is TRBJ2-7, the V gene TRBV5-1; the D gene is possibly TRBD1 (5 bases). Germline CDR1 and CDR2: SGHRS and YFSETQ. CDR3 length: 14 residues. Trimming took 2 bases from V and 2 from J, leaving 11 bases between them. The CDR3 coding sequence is TGCGCCAGCAGCTTAGCAGGGAAGCCCTACGAGCAGTACTTC. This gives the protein CASSLAGKPYEQYF. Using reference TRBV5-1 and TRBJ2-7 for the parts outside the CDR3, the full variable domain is KAGVTQTPRYLIKTRGQQVTLSCSPISGHRSVSWYQQTPGQGLQFLFEYFSETQRNKGNFPGRFSGRQFSNSRSEMNVSTLELGDSALYLCASSLAGKPYEQYFGPGTRLTVT.

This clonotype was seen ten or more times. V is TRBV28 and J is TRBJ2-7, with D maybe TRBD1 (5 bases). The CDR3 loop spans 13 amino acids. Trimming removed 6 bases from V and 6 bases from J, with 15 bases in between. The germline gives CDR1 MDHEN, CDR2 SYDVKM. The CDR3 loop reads CASSSGKLGEQYF. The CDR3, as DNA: TGTGCCAGCAGCTCAGGGAAATTGGGCGAGCAGTACTTC.

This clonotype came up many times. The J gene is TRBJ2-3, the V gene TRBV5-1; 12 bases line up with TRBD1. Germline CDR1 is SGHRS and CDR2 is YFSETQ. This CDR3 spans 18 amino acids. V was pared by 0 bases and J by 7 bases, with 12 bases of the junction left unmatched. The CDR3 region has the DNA TGCGCCAGCAGCTTGGTCCAGCCGGGGACAGGGGGCGCCTATACGCAGTATTTT. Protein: CASSLVQPGTGGAYTQYF. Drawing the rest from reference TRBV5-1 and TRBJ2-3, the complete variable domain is KAGVTQTPRYLIKTRGQQVTLSCSPISGHRSVSWYQQTPGQGLQFLFEYFSETQRNKGNFPGRFSGRQFSNSRSEMNVSTLELGDSALYLCASSLVQPGTGGAYTQYFGPGTRLTVL.

CDR3 sequence (DNA): TGTGCCAGCAGCCCCTCCCCGGGGGGCTATGGCTACACCTTC. This gives the protein CASSPSPGGYGYTF. The chain employs TRBV6-1 and TRBJ1-2, with a tentative D call TRBD1 (5 bases). Germline V gene data show CDR1 as MNHNS and CDR2 as SASEGT. The CDR3 contains 14 residues. The V and J ends lost 6 bases and 4 bases respectively, with 15 bases between them.

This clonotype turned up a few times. This CDR3 is CASSLAWTVTGELFF. The DNA for the CDR3 is TGTGCCAGCAGCTTAGCGTGGACAGTCACCGGGGAGCTGTTTTTT. The chain is built from TRBV7-8 and TRBJ2-2, with D possibly matching TRBD1 (6 bases). This CDR3 has 15 residues. V shed 0 bases and J shed 4 bases, with 9 bases lying between them. Germline assignment: CDR1 SGHVS and CDR2 FQNEAQ.

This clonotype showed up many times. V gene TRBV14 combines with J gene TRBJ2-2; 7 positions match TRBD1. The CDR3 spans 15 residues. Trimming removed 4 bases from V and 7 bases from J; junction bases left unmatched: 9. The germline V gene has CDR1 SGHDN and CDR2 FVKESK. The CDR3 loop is CASSLKTGLVGELFF. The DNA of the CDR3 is TGTGCCAGCAGCCTAAAGACAGGGCTTGTCGGGGAGCTGTTTTTT.

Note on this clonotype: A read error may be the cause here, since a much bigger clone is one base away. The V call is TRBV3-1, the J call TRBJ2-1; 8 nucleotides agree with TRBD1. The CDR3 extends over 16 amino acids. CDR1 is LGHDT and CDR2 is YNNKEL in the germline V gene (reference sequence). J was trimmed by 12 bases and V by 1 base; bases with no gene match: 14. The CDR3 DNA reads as TGTGCCAGCAGCCAAGGGTCGCAGGGGGCAGTCACTGTGCAGTTCTTC. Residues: CASSQGSQGAVTVQFF.